Listed here is a single T cell receptor (beta chain). These data belong to a study of OX40 agonist ivuxolimab in advanced cancers. Across the whole study: Allowance was made for prior anti-PD-1, anti-PD-L1 or anti-CTLA-4 therapy, and about 37% had some.

TCRdb's copy holds only in-frame clones and misses some; the assay was immunoSEQ multiplex PCR. The sample includes about 77,000 clones, approximately 94% of them seen just once. The V gene's germline CDR1 is MNHEY and CDR2 SMNVEV (reference sequence). V lost 10 bases and J lost 7, with 11 bases in between. The CDR3 is made up of 11 amino acids. The chain links TRBV27 to TRBJ1-5; TRBD1 might be the D (5 bases). The sample consisted of CD4+ or CD8+ T cells sorted from blood, taken in a trial of the OX40 agonist ivuxolimab. The TCR comes from an adult with an advanced solid tumor such as melanoma, head and neck, liver or kidney cancer. CDR3 nucleotide sequence: TGTGCCAATTCAGGGTCCCAGCCCCAGCATTTT. Its protein product is CANSGSQPQHF.